This T cell receptor (beta chain) was captured in a study of T cells in Graves' hyperthyroidism and ophthalmopathy. About the research overall: Upon initial diagnosis and before any treatment, peripheral blood was collected.

Regarding this clonotype: Its antigen is undetermined.

Findings and caveats of the study: Ophthalmopathy was told apart from stable hyperthyroidism by a 13 V-J model. Model output signaled ophthalmopathy a median 6.5 months ahead of onset.

Exclusion criteria comprised uncontrolled infection, other autoimmune disease, pregnancy or lactation. V gave up 0 bases and J gave up 5 bases, with 10 bases separating them. The CDR3 sequence is 14 residues long. Germline assignment: CDR1 DFQATT and CDR2 SNEGSKA (reference sequence). RNA transcripts yielded amplified TCR beta CDR3 regions. Carried out on the TCR CDR3, a first-round RT-PCR used the HTBI primer set. TCRdb re-called the multiplex PCR reads with MiXCR, one entry per CDR3 protein. The repertoire holds 500,000 to 600,000 distinct CDR3 sequences, with roughly a sixth as singletons. The TCR comes from a woman aged 18-29 years with Graves' hyperthyroidism. Sequences were obtained from blood. The chain has TRBV20-1 and TRBJ2-2; D is undetermined. The CDR3 DNA reads TGCAGTGCTAGAGATGGCTCCCTAACCGGGGAGCTGTTTTTT. Protein: CSARDGSLTGELFF.